This TCR beta chain was identified during a study of cytotoxic CD8 clonotypes in ibrutinib-treated CLL. Germline V gene data show CDR1 as SGHDT and CDR2 as YYEEEE. Trimming took off 4 bases at V and 8 bases at J, with 15 bases between the two ends. The CDR3 loop spans 13 amino acids. Assay: immunoSEQ multiplex PCR; the TCRdb copy retains only in-frame clones and omits some. Among some 300,000 clones listed, just under 80% were seen once. The clonotype originates from a human donor with chronic lymphocytic leukemia. The chain is built from TRBV5-6 and TRBJ2-5; perhaps TRBD2 as D (6 bases). This sample comprised PBMCs, obtained before ibrutinib treatment. The CDR3 bases are TGTGCCAGCAGCGGTGGCGGGGCGGCTACCCAGTACTTC. It translates to CASSGGGAATQYF.